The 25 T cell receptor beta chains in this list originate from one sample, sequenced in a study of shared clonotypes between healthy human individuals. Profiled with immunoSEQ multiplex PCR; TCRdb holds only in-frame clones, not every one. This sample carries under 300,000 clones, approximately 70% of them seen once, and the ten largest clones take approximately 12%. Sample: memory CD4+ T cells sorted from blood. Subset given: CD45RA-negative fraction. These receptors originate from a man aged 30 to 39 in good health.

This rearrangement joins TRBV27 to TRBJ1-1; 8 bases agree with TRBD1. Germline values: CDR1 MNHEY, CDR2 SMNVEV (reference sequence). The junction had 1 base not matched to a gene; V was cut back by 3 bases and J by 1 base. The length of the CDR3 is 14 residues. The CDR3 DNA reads TGTGCCAGCAGTTTCAGGGGGCGGAACACTGAAGCTTTCTTT. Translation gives CASSFRGRNTEAFF.

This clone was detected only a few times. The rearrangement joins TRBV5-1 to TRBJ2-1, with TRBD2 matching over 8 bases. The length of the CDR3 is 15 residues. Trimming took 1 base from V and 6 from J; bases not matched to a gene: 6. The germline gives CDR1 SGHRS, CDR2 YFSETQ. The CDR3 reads CASSLFSSGGNEQFF. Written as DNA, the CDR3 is TGCGCCAGCAGCTTGTTTTCCAGCGGGGGCAATGAGCAGTTCTTC.

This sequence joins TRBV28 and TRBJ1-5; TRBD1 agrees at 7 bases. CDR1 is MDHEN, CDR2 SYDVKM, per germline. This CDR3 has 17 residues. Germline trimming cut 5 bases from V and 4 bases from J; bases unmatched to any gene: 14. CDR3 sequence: CASSAMGWDRLNQPQHF. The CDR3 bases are TGTGCCAGCAGTGCCATGGGTTGGGACAGATTAAATCAGCCCCAGCATTTT.

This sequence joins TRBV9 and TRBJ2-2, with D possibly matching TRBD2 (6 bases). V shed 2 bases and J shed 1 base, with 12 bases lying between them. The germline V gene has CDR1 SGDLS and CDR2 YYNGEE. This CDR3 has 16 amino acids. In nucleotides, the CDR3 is TGTGCCAGCAGCGTTTGGGAGGTTTGGAACACCGGGGAGCTGTTTTTT. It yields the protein CASSVWEVWNTGELFF.

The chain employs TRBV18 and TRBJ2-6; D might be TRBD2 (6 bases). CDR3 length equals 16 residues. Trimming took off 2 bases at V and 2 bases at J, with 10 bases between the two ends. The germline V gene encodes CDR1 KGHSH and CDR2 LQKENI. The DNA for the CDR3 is TGTGCCAGCTCACCAGGGGCTAGCGCTGGGGCCAACGTCCTGACTTTC. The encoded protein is CASSPGASAGANVLTF.

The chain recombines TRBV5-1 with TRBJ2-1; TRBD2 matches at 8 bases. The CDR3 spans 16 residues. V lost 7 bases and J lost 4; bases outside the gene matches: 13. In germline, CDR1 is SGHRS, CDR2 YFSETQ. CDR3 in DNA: TGCGCCAGCGTGCGGGGGGCGGCCACGGGATACAATGAGCAGTTCTTC. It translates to CASVRGAATGYNEQFF.

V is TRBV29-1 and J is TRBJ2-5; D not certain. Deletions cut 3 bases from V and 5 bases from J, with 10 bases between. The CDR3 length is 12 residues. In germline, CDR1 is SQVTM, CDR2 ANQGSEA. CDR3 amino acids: CSVDVGGETQYF. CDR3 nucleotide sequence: TGCAGCGTTGATGTGGGCGGTGAGACCCAGTACTTC.

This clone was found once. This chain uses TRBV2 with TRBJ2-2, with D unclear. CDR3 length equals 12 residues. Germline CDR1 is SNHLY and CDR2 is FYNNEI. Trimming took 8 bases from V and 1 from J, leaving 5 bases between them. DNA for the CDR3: TGTGCCAGCGCTTTGAACACCGGGGAGCTGTTTTTT. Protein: CASALNTGELFF.

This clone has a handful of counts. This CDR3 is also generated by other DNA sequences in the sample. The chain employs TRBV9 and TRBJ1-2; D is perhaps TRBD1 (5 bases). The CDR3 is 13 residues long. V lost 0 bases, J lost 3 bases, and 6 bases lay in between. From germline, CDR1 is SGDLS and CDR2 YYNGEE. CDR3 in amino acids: CASSVEGHYGYTF. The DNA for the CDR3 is TGTGCCAGCAGCGTAGAGGGACACTATGGCTACACCTTC. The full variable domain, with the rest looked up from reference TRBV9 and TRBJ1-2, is DSGVTQTPKHLITATGQRVTLRCSPRSGDLSVYWYQQSLDQGLQFLIQYYNGEERAKGNILERFSAQQFPDLHSELNLSSLELGDSALYFCASSVEGHYGYTFGSGTRLTVV.

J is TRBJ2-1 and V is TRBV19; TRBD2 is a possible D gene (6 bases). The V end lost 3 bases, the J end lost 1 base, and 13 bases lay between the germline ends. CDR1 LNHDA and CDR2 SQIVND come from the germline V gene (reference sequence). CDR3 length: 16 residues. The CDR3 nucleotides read TGTGCCAGTAGTATGATTACCGGGACTTCCTACAATGAGCAGTTCTTC. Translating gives CASSMITGTSYNEQFF. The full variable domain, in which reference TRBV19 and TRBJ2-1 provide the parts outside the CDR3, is DGGITQSPKYLFRKEGQNVTLSCEQNLNHDAMYWYRQDPGQGLRLIYYSQIVNDFQKGDIAEGYSVSREKKESFPLTVTSAQKNPTAFYLCASSMITGTSYNEQFFGPGTRLTVL.

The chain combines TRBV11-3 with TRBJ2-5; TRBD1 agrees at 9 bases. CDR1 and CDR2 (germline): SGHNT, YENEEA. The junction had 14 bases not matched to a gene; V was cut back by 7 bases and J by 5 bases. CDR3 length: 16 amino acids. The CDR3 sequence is CASNRGGTGSLETQYF. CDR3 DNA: TGTGCCAGCAACCGTGGCGGGACAGGGTCCCTGGAGACCCAGTACTTC.

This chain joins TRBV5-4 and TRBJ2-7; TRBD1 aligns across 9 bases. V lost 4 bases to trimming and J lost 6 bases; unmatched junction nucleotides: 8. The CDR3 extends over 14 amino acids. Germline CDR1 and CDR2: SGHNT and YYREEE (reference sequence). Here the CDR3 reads CASSLGTGRLEQYF. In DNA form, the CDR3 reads TGTGCCAGCAGCCTAGGGACAGGGCGTCTCGAGCAGTACTTC.

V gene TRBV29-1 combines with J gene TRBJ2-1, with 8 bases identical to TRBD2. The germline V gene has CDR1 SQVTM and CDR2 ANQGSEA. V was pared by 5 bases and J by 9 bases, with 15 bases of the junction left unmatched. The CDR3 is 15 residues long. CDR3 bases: TGCAGCGTTCGCGGGGGGCCGAGGGGATCGGGTGAGCAGTTCTTC. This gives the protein CSVRGGPRGSGEQFF.

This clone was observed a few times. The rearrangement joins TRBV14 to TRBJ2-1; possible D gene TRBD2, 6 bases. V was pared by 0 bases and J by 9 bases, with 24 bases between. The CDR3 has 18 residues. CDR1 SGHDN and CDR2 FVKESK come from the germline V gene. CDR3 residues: CASSQDHRGSGYVSEQFF. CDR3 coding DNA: TGTGCCAGCAGCCAAGATCACCGCGGTAGCGGATATGTGAGTGAGCAGTTCTTC.

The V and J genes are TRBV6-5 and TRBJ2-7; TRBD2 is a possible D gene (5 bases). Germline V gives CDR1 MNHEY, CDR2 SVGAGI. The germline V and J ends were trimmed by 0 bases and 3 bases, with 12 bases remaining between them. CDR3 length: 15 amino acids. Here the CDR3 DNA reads TGTGCCAGCAGTTACTCCGGCCAGGCGGGCTACGAGCAGTACTTC. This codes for CASSYSGQAGYEQYF.

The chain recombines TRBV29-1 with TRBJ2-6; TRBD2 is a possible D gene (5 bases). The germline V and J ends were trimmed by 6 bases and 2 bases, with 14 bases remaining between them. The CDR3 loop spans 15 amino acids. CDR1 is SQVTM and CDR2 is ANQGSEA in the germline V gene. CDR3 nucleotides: TGCAGCGTCCGCGCGGGTGGTCCTGGGGCCAACGTCCTGACTTTC. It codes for CSVRAGGPGANVLTF.

The CDR3 loop is CASTIRTSFGYTF. The CDR3 coding sequence is TGTGCCAGCACCATCCGGACCTCATTTGGCTACACCTTC. J is TRBJ1-2 and V is TRBV7-9, with D unclear. V lost 7 bases and J lost 7, with 16 bases in between. Germline CDR1 and CDR2: SEHNR and FQNEAQ (reference sequence). The CDR3 is 13 residues long.

The CDR3, as DNA: TGTGCCAGTATGTTTTGGGCGGGAGCAGATACGCAGTATTTT. Its translation: CASMFWAGADTQYF. This sequence joins TRBV7-2 and TRBJ2-3; 7 positions agree with TRBD2. This CDR3 region has 14 residues. V shed 9 bases and J 4 bases; nucleotides not matched to a gene: 10. Germline V gene sequence: CDR1 SGHTA, CDR2 FQGNSA. Looking up the rest from reference TRBV7-2 and TRBJ2-3 gives the full variable domain: GAGVSQSPSNKVTEKGKDVELRCDPISGHTALYWYRQSLGQGLEFLIYFQGNSAPDKSGLPSDRFSAERTGGSVSTLTIQRTQQEDSAVYLCASMFWAGADTQYFGPGTRLTVL.

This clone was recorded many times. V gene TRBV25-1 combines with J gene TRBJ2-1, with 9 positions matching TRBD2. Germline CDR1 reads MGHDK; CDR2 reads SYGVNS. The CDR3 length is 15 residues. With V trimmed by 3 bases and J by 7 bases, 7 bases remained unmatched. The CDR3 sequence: CASSEPGLAQNEQFF. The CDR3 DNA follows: TGTGCCAGCAGTGAGCCGGGACTAGCTCAAAATGAGCAGTTCTTC.

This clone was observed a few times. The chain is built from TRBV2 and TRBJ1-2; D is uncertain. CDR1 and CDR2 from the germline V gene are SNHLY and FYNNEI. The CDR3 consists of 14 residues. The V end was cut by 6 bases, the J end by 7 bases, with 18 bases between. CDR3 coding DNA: TGTGCCAGCAGACGCGGACTTCTCGCCTCTGGCTACACCTTC. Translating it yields CASRRGLLASGYTF.

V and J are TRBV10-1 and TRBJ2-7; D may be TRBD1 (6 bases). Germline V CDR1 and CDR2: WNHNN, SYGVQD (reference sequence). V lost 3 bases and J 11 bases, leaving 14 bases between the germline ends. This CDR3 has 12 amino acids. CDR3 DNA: TGCGCCAGCAGTGACAACCGGGACAAGAAGTACTTC. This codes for CASSDNRDKKYF.

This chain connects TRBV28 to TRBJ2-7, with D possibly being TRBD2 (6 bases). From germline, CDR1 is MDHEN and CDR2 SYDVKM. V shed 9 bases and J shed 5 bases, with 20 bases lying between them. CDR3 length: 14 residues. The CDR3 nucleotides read TGTGCCAGTGGGGCCTTCGCGGGGAACGACGAGCAGTACTTC. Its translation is CASGAFAGNDEQYF.

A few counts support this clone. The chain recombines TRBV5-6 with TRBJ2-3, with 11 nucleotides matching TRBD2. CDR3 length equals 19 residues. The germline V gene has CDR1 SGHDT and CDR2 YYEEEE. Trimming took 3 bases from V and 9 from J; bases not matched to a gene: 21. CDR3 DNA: TGTGCCAGCAGCTCAACCATAGCGGGAGGGGCCCCTCGGGTGGTGACGCAGTATTTT. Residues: CASSSTIAGGAPRVVTQYF.

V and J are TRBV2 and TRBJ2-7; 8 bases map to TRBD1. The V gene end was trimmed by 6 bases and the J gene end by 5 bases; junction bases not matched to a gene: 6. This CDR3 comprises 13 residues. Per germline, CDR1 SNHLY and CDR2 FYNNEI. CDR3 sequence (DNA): TGTGCCAGCAGCCTCAGACAGGGGAACGAGCAGTACTTC. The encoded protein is CASSLRQGNEQYF.

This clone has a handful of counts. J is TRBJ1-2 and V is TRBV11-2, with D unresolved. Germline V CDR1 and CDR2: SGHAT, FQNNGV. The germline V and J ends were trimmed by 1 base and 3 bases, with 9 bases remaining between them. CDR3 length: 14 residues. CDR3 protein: CASSLAQDYYGYTF. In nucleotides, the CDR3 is TGTGCCAGCAGCTTAGCTCAGGATTACTATGGCTACACCTTC.